This TCR beta chain appears in the sequencing data of a study of cytomegalovirus exposure and HLA in healthy donors. Amplification used 60 Vbeta primers and 13 Jbeta primers. Here immunoSEQ multiplex PCR was the method, and the copy in TCRdb shows in-frame clones only, minus some. Its listing shows some 130,000 clones. The V segment lost 3 bases and the J segment 5 bases; nucleotides outside the gene matches: 6. The CDR3 contains 14 residues. Germline values: CDR1 MNHEY, CDR2 SMNVEV (reference sequence). This clonotype was obtained from a woman in her thirties or forties in good health and CMV-seropositive. The sequencing input was PBMCs. This chain uses TRBV27 with TRBJ2-7; 8 bases fit TRBD2. The CDR3 sequence is CASSLTGGSHEQYF. CDR3 coding DNA: TGTGCCAGCAGTTTGACGGGGGGGAGTCACGAGCAGTACTTC.